This T cell receptor (beta chain) was found in a study of shared clonotypes between healthy human individuals. Overall study findings and caveats: The expectation was that sequencing depth would affect clonotype sharing among donors. Among non-shared clonotypes, generation probabilities were lower than among those shared by all four donors.

CD45RO-negative cells were positively selected for CCR7, leaving out terminally differentiated effector memory CD45RA+ cells. There are 15 residues in the CDR3. The germline gives CDR1 ENHRY, CDR2 SYGVKD. With respect to this clone: Its antigen is not identified. One end of the junction is discordant with germline, which a read error may explain.

Produced via immunoSEQ multiplex PCR; TCRdb's table is partial and in-frame only. The sample has approximately 2,000,000 clones; 90% to 95% are singletons. The sequenced sample consisted of naive CD8+ T cells from PBMCs. The genes are TRBV10-3 and TRBJ2-7; D possibly uses TRBD1 or TRBD2 (5 bases each). This sequence was found in a man in his late teens or twenties in good health. Some clones in this sample may be carry-over from other donors' samples. In DNA form, the CDR3 reads TGTGCCGTCAGTGAGTCGCCAGGGACGGACTACGAGCAGTACTTC. Encoded protein: CAVSESPGTDYEQYF.